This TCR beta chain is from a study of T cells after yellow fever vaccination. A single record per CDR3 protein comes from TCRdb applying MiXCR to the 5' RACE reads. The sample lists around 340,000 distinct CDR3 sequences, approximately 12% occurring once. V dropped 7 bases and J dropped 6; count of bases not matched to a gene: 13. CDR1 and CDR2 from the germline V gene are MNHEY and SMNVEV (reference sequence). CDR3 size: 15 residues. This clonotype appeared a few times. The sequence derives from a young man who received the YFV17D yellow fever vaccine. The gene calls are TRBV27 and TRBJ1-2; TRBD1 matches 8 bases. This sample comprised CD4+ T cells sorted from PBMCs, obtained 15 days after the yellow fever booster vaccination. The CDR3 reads CASTRDRSGGNGYTF. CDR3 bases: TGTGCCAGCACTCGGGACAGGTCAGGAGGGAATGGCTACACCTTC.